The clone carrying this TCR beta chain was picked up a small number of times. This entry comes from a study of T cell changes during pregnancy in multiple sclerosis. Sequencing used immunoSEQ multiplex PCR; TCRdb keeps in-frame clones, though not all of them. The table includes about 75,000 clones, roughly 94% detected once. Trimming at V came to 1 base and at J to 2 bases, leaving 1 base not matched to a gene. Germline V gene data show CDR1 as SGHAT and CDR2 as FQDESV (reference sequence). The CDR3 totals 14 residues. This rearrangement joins TRBV11-1 to TRBJ2-7; 8 nucleotides line up with TRBD1. The sequence was obtained from a female donor with multiple sclerosis, enrolled in a pregnancy study. Material: CD4+ T cells from peripheral blood mononuclear cells, obtained after pregnancy. CDR3 residues: CASSLGQGPYEQYF. In DNA form, the CDR3 reads TGTGCCAGCAGCTTAGGACAGGGGCCCTACGAGCAGTACTTC.